Here is one TCR beta chain with its context. The data are from a study of siplizumab effects on memory and regulatory T cells. Libraries were prepared by immunoSEQ multiplex PCR; TCRdb keeps only in-frame clonotypes and omits some of them. Among 95,000 to 100,000 clones listed, about 90% were seen once. In germline, CDR1 is MGHRA, CDR2 YSYEKL. The CDR3 contains 17 residues. Germline trimming cut 4 bases from V and 4 bases from J; bases unmatched to any gene: 14. Sequences were obtained from non-Treg CD4+ T cells sorted from blood. The receptor comes from a human donor in good health. The chain carries TRBV4-1 and TRBJ2-7; 9 bases agree with TRBD2. As DNA, the CDR3 is TGCGCCAGCAGCCGCGCGGGATTAGCGGGAGATCGGTACGAGCAGTACTTC. It specifies CASSRAGLAGDRYEQYF.